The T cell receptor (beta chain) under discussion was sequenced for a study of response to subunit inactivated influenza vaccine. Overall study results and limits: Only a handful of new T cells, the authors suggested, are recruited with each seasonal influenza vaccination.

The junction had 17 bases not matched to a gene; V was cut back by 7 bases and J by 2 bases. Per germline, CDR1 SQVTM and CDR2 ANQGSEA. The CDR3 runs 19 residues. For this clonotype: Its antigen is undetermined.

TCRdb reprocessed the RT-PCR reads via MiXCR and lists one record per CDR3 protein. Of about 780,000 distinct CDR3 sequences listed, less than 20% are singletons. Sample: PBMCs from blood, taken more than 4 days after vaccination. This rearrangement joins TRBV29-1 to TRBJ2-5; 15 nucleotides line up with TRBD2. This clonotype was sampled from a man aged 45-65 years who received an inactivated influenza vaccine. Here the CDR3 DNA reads TGCAGCGGGCTCAAACTAAGGACTAGCGGGGGGGCCGTGCAAGAGACCCAGTACTTC. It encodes CSGLKLRTSGGAVQETQYF. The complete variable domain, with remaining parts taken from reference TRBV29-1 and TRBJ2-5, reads SAVISQKPSRDICQRGTSLTIQCQVDSQVTMMFWYRQQPGQSLTLIATANQGSEATYESGFVIDKFPISRPNLTFSTLTVSNMSPEDSSIYLCSGLKLRTSGGAVQETQYFGPGTRLLVL.